This is a list of T cell receptor beta chains from one sample in a study of CD8 T cells in ankylosing spondylitis. TCRdb passed the 5' RACE reads through MiXCR, listing each CDR3 protein once. Counted here are 80,000 to 90,000 distinct CDR3 sequences, approximately 30% occurring once; the ten biggest clones make up over 50%. The specimen sequenced was blood, either unsorted or a sorted T cell fraction (not recorded which). The origin of the receptors is a male donor with ankylosing spondylitis or in good health (not recorded which). CDR3s include the opening cysteine and the closing phenylalanine or tryptophan. Each record gives: clone size, D gene, J gene, V gene, CDR3 DNA, CDR3 protein. D genes are given only for firm matches. Part of the rows lack a size; the others show once, few, many or a class for expanded clones.

clone_size: few
d_call: NA
j_call: TRBJ1-5
v_call: TRBV5-1
cdr3_nt: TGCGCCAGCAGCTTGGGGACAAACCAGCCCCAGCATTTT
cdr3_aa: CASSLGTNQPQHF

clone_size: few
d_call: NA
j_call: TRBJ2-7
v_call: TRBV20-1
cdr3_nt: TGCAGTGCTAGGAGCCTAGGACCTTACGAGCAGTACTTC
cdr3_aa: CSARSLGPYEQYF

clone_size: NA
d_call: NA
j_call: TRBJ2-3
v_call: TRBV5-1
cdr3_nt: TGCGCCAGCAGCTTCAGAGCCACAGATACGCAGTATTTT
cdr3_aa: CASSFRATDTQYF

clone_size: NA
d_call: TRBD1
j_call: TRBJ1-1
v_call: TRBV29-1
cdr3_nt: TGCAGCGTTACAGGGGACACTGAAGCTTTCTTT
cdr3_aa: CSVTGDTEAFF

clone_size: NA
d_call: TRBD2
j_call: TRBJ2-1
v_call: TRBV20-1
cdr3_nt: TGCAGCGTTATAGCGGGAGGGCACCTCTCCTTCTTC
cdr3_aa: CSVIAGGHLSFF

clone_size: few
d_call: NA
j_call: TRBJ1-2
v_call: TRBV7-9
cdr3_nt: TGTGCCAGCAGCCCAGAGGGACTGTATGAGGGGTACACCTTC
cdr3_aa: CASSPEGLYEGYTF

clone_size: NA
d_call: NA
j_call: TRBJ2-1
v_call: TRBV4-2
cdr3_nt: TGTGCCAGCAGCCAAGAAGAAAGCTCCTACAATGAGCAGTTCTTC
cdr3_aa: CASSQEESSYNEQFF

clone_size: NA
d_call: NA
j_call: TRBJ1-1
v_call: TRBV7-9
cdr3_nt: TGTGCCAGCAGCTTATGGATGGGGGGCTTACCGAACACTGAAGCTTTCTTT
cdr3_aa: CASSLWMGGLPNTEAFF

clone_size: NA
d_call: TRBD1
j_call: TRBJ2-3
v_call: TRBV7-7
cdr3_nt: TGTGCCAGCAGTCGCAGGACAGGAGATACGCAGTATTTT
cdr3_aa: CASSRRTGDTQYF

clone_size: NA
d_call: NA
j_call: TRBJ2-5
v_call: TRBV20-1
cdr3_nt: TGCAGTGCCCGAGGGGCCCGGGTGGGGACCCAGTACTTC
cdr3_aa: CSARGARVGTQYF

clone_size: few
d_call: NA
j_call: TRBJ2-3
v_call: TRBV20-1
cdr3_nt: TGCAGTGCTCCGGGACCAACCACAGATACGCAGTATTTT
cdr3_aa: CSAPGPTTDTQYF

clone_size: NA
d_call: NA
j_call: TRBJ2-7
v_call: TRBV5-1
cdr3_nt: TGCGCCAGCAGCTCAGGACAAGCCAATTCCTACGAGCAGTACTTC
cdr3_aa: CASSSGQANSYEQYF

clone_size: NA
d_call: NA
j_call: TRBJ1-5
v_call: TRBV6-4
cdr3_nt: TGTGCCAGCAGGGACATAAGAGAAATTGGGGGGGGGTTTAGCAATCAGCCCCAGCATTTT
cdr3_aa: CASRDIREIGGGFSNQPQHF

clone_size: few
d_call: NA
j_call: TRBJ1-1
v_call: TRBV20-1
cdr3_nt: TGCAGTGCTAGAGAATTGGGACCCGAGGATTTCTTT
cdr3_aa: CSARELGPEDFF

clone_size: few
d_call: NA
j_call: TRBJ1-2
v_call: TRBV20-1
cdr3_nt: TGCAGTGCTGACCGGGACATAAGTGGCTACACCTTC
cdr3_aa: CSADRDISGYTF

clone_size: NA
d_call: TRBD2
j_call: TRBJ2-5
v_call: TRBV7-6
cdr3_nt: TGTGCCAGCAGCATAACCGGGACTAGCGGTCAAGAGACCCAGTACTTC
cdr3_aa: CASSITGTSGQETQYF

clone_size: NA
d_call: NA
j_call: TRBJ2-3
v_call: TRBV11-2
cdr3_nt: TGTGCCAGCAGCGAAATCTGGACTAGCACAGATACGCAGTATTTT
cdr3_aa: CASSEIWTSTDTQYF

clone_size: NA
d_call: NA
j_call: TRBJ2-2
v_call: TRBV28
cdr3_nt: TGTGCCAGCAGTTTATCATATCGGACACTCGGAAGCTCCGGGGAGCTGTTTTTT
cdr3_aa: CASSLSYRTLGSSGELFF

clone_size: NA
d_call: TRBD1
j_call: TRBJ1-4
v_call: TRBV5-1
cdr3_nt: TGCGCCAGCAGCTTGATGACAGGGTCGCAAGAAAAACTGTTTTTT
cdr3_aa: CASSLMTGSQEKLFF

clone_size: NA
d_call: NA
j_call: TRBJ2-1
v_call: TRBV14
cdr3_nt: TGTGCCAGCAGCCAAGATGCCACCCTCGATGGGCAGTTCTTC
cdr3_aa: CASSQDATLDGQFF

clone_size: NA
d_call: NA
j_call: TRBJ1-6
v_call: TRBV12-3/TRBV12-4
cdr3_nt: TGTGCCAGCAGTCCGGAGAGGGGAGGAGCACCCCTCCACTTT
cdr3_aa: CASSPERGGAPLHF

clone_size: NA
d_call: TRBD2
j_call: TRBJ2-1
v_call: TRBV20-1
cdr3_nt: TGCAGTGCTCAGGGACTAGCGGACTACAATGAGCAGTTCTTC
cdr3_aa: CSAQGLADYNEQFF

clone_size: many
d_call: NA
j_call: TRBJ1-5
v_call: TRBV5-1
cdr3_nt: TGCGCCAGCAGCTATAATATACAGGGACCCCATCAGCCCCAGCATTTT
cdr3_aa: CASSYNIQGPHQPQHF

clone_size: NA
d_call: NA
j_call: TRBJ2-2
v_call: TRBV9
cdr3_nt: TGTGCCAGCAGCGTAGCGCCAGAATCGACCGGGGAGCTGTTTTTT
cdr3_aa: CASSVAPESTGELFF